Listed here are 30 T cell receptor beta chains from one sample, sequenced in a study of regulatory T cells in long-lasting Graves disease. Through Arm-PCR of CDR3 regions and iRepertoire HTBI primers, TCR beta libraries were built. TCRdb re-called the multiplex PCR reads through MiXCR, storing one row per CDR3 protein. The sample contains hundreds of thousands of distinct CDR3 sequences, 15% to 19% of which appear only once. Time point: newly diagnosed GD, antithyroid drugs for less than 3 months. The TCR library was made from RNA that had been extracted from PBMCs in TRIzol. The sequencing used peripheral blood mononuclear cells (PBMCs), collected at new diagnosis, from a patient treated with antithyroid drugs. The receptors originated from a female donor with Graves disease.

This clonotype was seen ten or more times. The rearrangement uses TRBV6-1 and TRBJ2-1; 7 nucleotides line up with TRBD1. Germline CDR1 and CDR2: MNHNS and SASEGT. The length of the CDR3 is 15 residues. The trim removed 5 bases at V and 3 bases at J, leaving 7 bases unmatched. CDR3 nucleotides: TGTGCCAGCAGTCCCCTGACAGGGAACTACAATGAGCAGTTCTTC. It is translated as CASSPLTGNYNEQFF.

This clonotype was seen repeatedly, ten times or more. Here the CDR3 reads CATSDTTSGETQYF. As DNA, the CDR3 is TGTGCCACCAGTGATACGACTAGCGGAGAGACCCAGTACTTC. The V and J genes are TRBV24-1 and TRBJ2-5, with 9 bases lining up with TRBD2. V lost 3 bases, J lost 4 bases, and 2 bases stayed unmatched. This CDR3 region has 14 residues. CDR1 and CDR2 (germline): KGHDR, SFDVKD.

This chain connects TRBV13 to TRBJ1-4; D gene ambiguous. CDR1 PRHDT and CDR2 FYEKMQ come from the germline V gene (reference sequence). Trimming removed 0 bases from V and 6 bases from J, with 8 bases in between. CDR3 size: 14 residues. Here the CDR3 reads CASSLGRRDEKLFF. In DNA, the CDR3 is TGTGCCAGCAGCTTAGGTCGGAGGGATGAAAAACTGTTTTTT.

This clonotype was observed many times. The chain combines TRBV5-1 with TRBJ1-2, with D unclear. V was clipped by 0 bases and J by 4 bases, with 10 bases between them. Germline-derived CDR1 and CDR2 are SGHRS and YFSETQ. The CDR3 spans 14 residues. Here the CDR3 DNA reads TGCGCCAGCAGCTTGGTCCGGGCTTCCTATGGCTACACCTTC. It translates to CASSLVRASYGYTF.

Ten or more counts support this clonotype. The chain joins TRBV6-2 or TRBV6-3 to TRBJ2-1; D possibly uses TRBD1 or TRBD2 (5 bases each). The CDR3 runs 14 residues. Trimming left V 9 bases short and J 1 base short, with 13 bases between. The germline CDR1 and CDR2 sequences are MNHEY and SVGEGT. CDR3 residues: CASTRDLSYNEQFF. In DNA, the CDR3 is TGTGCCAGTACCCGGGACCTTTCCTACAATGAGCAGTTCTTC.

The rearrangement joins TRBV10-3 to TRBJ1-1; the D gene is possibly TRBD1 (5 bases). CDR3 size: 18 residues. The germline V gene has CDR1 ENHRY and CDR2 SYGVKD. Trimming took off 0 bases at V and 5 bases at J, with 22 bases between the two ends. This CDR3 is CAISESMVQGGSRTEAFF. The CDR3 nucleotides are TGTGCCATCAGTGAGTCGATGGTGCAGGGAGGGAGTCGGACTGAAGCTTTCTTT.

J is TRBJ1-1 and V is TRBV20-1; the D is unclear. The V end was cut by 2 bases, the J end by 1 base, with 8 bases between. The CDR3 spans 13 residues. Germline V gives CDR1 DFQATT, CDR2 SNEGSKA (reference sequence). Here the CDR3 DNA reads TGCAGTGCTAGAACCCGGGAGAACACTGAAGCTTTCTTT. Its protein is CSARTRENTEAFF.

The chain is built from TRBV19 and TRBJ2-5, with D perhaps matching TRBD2 (5 bases). Gene TRBJ2-1 matches the end of the DNA better, so the J call may be wrong. Germline lookup yields CDR1 LNHDA and CDR2 SQIVND (reference sequence). The CDR3 loop spans 14 amino acids. The CDR3 bases are TGTGCCAGTAGTTTTCGAGGGCATAACAATGAGCAGTTCTTC. This translates into CASSFRGHNNEQFF.

The V call is TRBV20-1, the J call TRBJ2-6; D is ambiguous. The CDR3 spans 15 residues. Germline V CDR1 and CDR2: DFQATT, SNEGSKA (reference sequence). With 5 bases removed from V and 1 base from J, the gap between germline ends came to 12 bases. CDR3 sequence reads: CSAQEKDSGANVLTF. In nucleotides, the CDR3 is TGCAGTGCTCAGGAGAAGGATTCTGGGGCCAACGTCCTGACTTTC.

In its sample, this clonotype was seen a few times. The chain is built from TRBV7-2 and TRBJ1-3; a weak D match, TRBD1 (6 bases). This CDR3 spans 14 amino acids. Looked up from germline, CDR1 is SGHTA and CDR2 is FQGNSA. Trimming stripped 2 bases from V and 3 bases from J, with 8 bases between. CDR3 sequence reads: CASSLPGVGNTIYF. The CDR3 nucleotides read TGTGCCAGCAGCTTACCAGGGGTTGGAAACACCATATATTTT.

This clonotype was counted ten times or more. Here the CDR3 reads CSAHRGQNTEAFF. In DNA form, the CDR3 reads TGCAGTGCCCACAGGGGCCAGAACACTGAAGCTTTCTTT. The gene calls are TRBV20-1 and TRBJ1-1, with TRBD1 matching over 7 bases. Germline V gene data show CDR1 as DFQATT and CDR2 as SNEGSKA (reference sequence). The CDR3 totals 13 residues. With V trimmed by 6 bases and J by 1 base, 5 bases remained unmatched.

This clonotype has only a few counts. A read error may be the cause here, since a much bigger clone is one base away. The rearrangement links TRBV7-9 to TRBJ2-1, with D perhaps TRBD1 or TRBD2 (5 bases each). The end of the DNA is better explained by TRBJ2-5, so the J call may be wrong. Germline assignment: CDR1 SEHNR and CDR2 FQNEAQ (reference sequence). CDR3 length: 14 amino acids. CDR3 in DNA: TGTGCCAGCAGCCATATCGGGGCCCAAGAGACCCAGTACTTC. Its translation is CASSHIGAQETQYF.

This clonotype was seen at least ten times. The genes are TRBV11-1 and TRBJ2-1; 10 nucleotides line up with TRBD2. The CDR3 runs 15 residues. The V gene end was trimmed by 4 bases and the J gene end by 8 bases; junction bases not matched to a gene: 8. Germline loops: CDR1 SGHAT, CDR2 FQDESV (reference sequence). This chain's CDR3 is CASSYASGRVDEQFF. CDR3 coding DNA: TGTGCCAGCAGCTACGCTAGCGGGAGAGTCGATGAGCAGTTCTTC.

This clonotype has at least ten counts. CDR3 in amino acids: CASTQGGSGTDTQYF. The CDR3 bases are TGTGCCAGTACGCAAGGGGGTAGCGGAACAGATACGCAGTATTTT. The chain joins TRBV19 to TRBJ2-3; D is possibly TRBD1 or TRBD2 (6 bases each). V was clipped by 7 bases and J by 3 bases, with 17 bases between them. Per the germline V gene, CDR1 is LNHDA and CDR2 is SQIVND (reference sequence). The CDR3 length is 15 residues.

This clonotype was counted a few times. The V and J genes are TRBV20-1 and TRBJ2-3; D possibly uses TRBD1 or TRBD2 (7 bases each). The germline gives CDR1 DFQATT, CDR2 SNEGSKA (reference sequence). V lost 5 bases to trimming and J lost 3 bases, with 18 bases between them. This CDR3 spans 15 amino acids. The CDR3 bases are TGCAGTGCTGCGGGGAGGGGGCCCTGGACAGATACGCAGTATTTT. This translates into CSAAGRGPWTDTQYF.

This clonotype has at least ten counts. The chain recombines TRBV9 with TRBJ1-2, with D possibly matching TRBD1 (6 bases). CDR1 and CDR2 (germline): SGDLS, YYNGEE. The CDR3 extends over 14 amino acids. V shed 3 bases and J shed 4 bases, with 13 bases lying between them. The CDR3 nucleotides are TGTGCCAGCAGCGGCGGACAGCCTGCCTATGGCTACACCTTC. This translates into CASSGGQPAYGYTF.

This clonotype has ten or more counts. V gene TRBV5-1 combines with J gene TRBJ1-4; D not resolved. Trimming removed 4 bases at V and 3 bases at J, with 7 bases between. This CDR3 has 13 residues. Per the germline V gene, CDR1 is SGHRS and CDR2 is YFSETQ. This CDR3 reads CASSEDPNEKLFF. CDR3 bases: TGCGCCAGCAGCGAGGATCCTAATGAAAAACTGTTTTTT.

This clonotype was found a few times. The J gene is TRBJ2-5, the V gene TRBV29-1, with TRBD2 as a possible D gene (6 bases). The V end lost 2 bases, the J end lost 7 bases, and 20 bases lay between the germline ends. CDR3 length: 15 amino acids. Germline assignment: CDR1 SQVTM and CDR2 ANQGSEA. The CDR3 region has the DNA TGCAGCGTTGAATCCGGGGGTGAGAGCCGATGGACCCAGTACTTC. Its translation is CSVESGGESRWTQYF. The variable domain in full, completed from reference TRBV29-1 and TRBJ2-5, reads SAVISQKPSRDICQRGTSLTIQCQVDSQVTMMFWYRQQPGQSLTLIATANQGSEATYESGFVIDKFPISRPNLTFSTLTVSNMSPEDSSIYLCSVESGGESRWTQYFGPGTRLLVL.

This clonotype has a count of ten or more. The gene calls are TRBV9 and TRBJ1-1; D might be TRBD1 (6 bases). CDR1 and CDR2 (germline): SGDLS, YYNGEE. V was pared by 6 bases and J by 1 base, with 13 bases between. CDR3 length: 14 residues. The CDR3 sequence: CASNGGHSNTEAFF. The CDR3 DNA reads as TGTGCCAGCAATGGGGGACATTCGAACACTGAAGCTTTCTTT. Supplemented by reference TRBV9 and TRBJ1-1, the full variable domain reads DSGVTQTPKHLITATGQRVTLRCSPRSGDLSVYWYQQSLDQGLQFLIQYYNGEERAKGNILERFSAQQFPDLHSELNLSSLELGDSALYFCASNGGHSNTEAFFGQGTRLTVV.

Many counts were recorded for this clonotype. The V and J genes are TRBV18 and TRBJ2-3; D tentatively reads TRBD1 or TRBD2 (5 bases each). CDR3 length: 15 amino acids. V was pared by 6 bases and J by 1 base, with 14 bases between. The germline CDR1 and CDR2 sequences are KGHSH and LQKENI. The CDR3 DNA reads TGTGCCAGCTCCCTTGAGGGGTGGGGCACAGATACGCAGTATTTT. Translation gives CASSLEGWGTDTQYF. Together with reference TRBV18 and TRBJ2-3, the CDR3 gives the full variable domain: NAGVMQNPRHLVRRRGQEARLRCSPMKGHSHVYWYRQLPEEGLKFMVYLQKENIIDESGMPKERFSAEFPKEGPSILRIQQVVRGDSAAYFCASSLEGWGTDTQYFGPGTRLTVL.

This clonotype showed up many times. The chain links TRBV2 to TRBJ2-3; 7 nucleotides align to TRBD2. The CDR3 runs 15 residues. V was pared by 5 bases and J by 4 bases, with 9 bases of the junction left unmatched. The germline V gene has CDR1 SNHLY and CDR2 FYNNEI. The CDR3: CASSPTSAGADTQYF. The CDR3 DNA sequence: TGTGCCAGCAGTCCCACTAGCGCCGGGGCAGATACGCAGTATTTT.

The chain uses TRBV6-1 and TRBJ1-6, with a possible D match to TRBD1 (6 bases). The CDR3 spans 15 residues. Germline V CDR1 and CDR2: MNHNS, SASEGT. V lost 1 base and J 9 bases, leaving 13 bases between the germline ends. The CDR3: CASSEVRGARSPLHF. DNA of the CDR3: TGTGCCAGCAGTGAAGTCCGGGGGGCTCGTTCACCCCTCCACTTT.

This clonotype was recorded many times. The chain combines TRBV12-3 or TRBV12-4 with TRBJ2-1; 9 bases are shared with TRBD2. The CDR3 covers 16 residues. The trim removed 1 base at V and 4 bases at J, leaving 5 bases unmatched. The DNA of the CDR3 is TGTGCCAGCAGTTTAGTGACTAGCGGAGGATACAATGAGCAGTTCTTC. Its protein product is CASSLVTSGGYNEQFF.

This clonotype was detected only a few times. A much more abundant neighbour one base away suggests this may be a read error. The chain couples TRBV12-3 or TRBV12-4 to TRBJ1-4; 7 bases map to TRBD1. The CDR3 runs to 15 residues. DNA for the CDR3: TGTGCCAGCAGTTTAGGGGGACAGATCTTAGAAAGACTGTTTTTT. It specifies CASSLGGQILERLFF.

The rearrangement uses TRBV4-1 and TRBJ2-7, with D perhaps being TRBD1 or TRBD2 (5 bases each). CDR3 length equals 15 residues. The V end was cut by 1 base, the J end by 1 base, with 11 bases between. Germline CDR1 MGHRA, CDR2 YSYEKL. This CDR3 reads CASSQAGTESYEQYF. DNA of the CDR3: TGCGCCAGCAGCCAAGCCGGGACGGAGTCCTACGAGCAGTACTTC.

J is TRBJ2-7 and V is TRBV29-1, with 9 bases identical to TRBD1. V lost 1 base to trimming and J lost 2 bases; unmatched junction nucleotides: 15. Germline V gene sequence: CDR1 SQVTM, CDR2 ANQGSEA. The CDR3 extends over 18 amino acids. The CDR3 reads CSVEVVGTQGALTYEQYF. The CDR3, as DNA: TGCAGCGTTGAAGTCGTTGGGACACAGGGGGCGCTGACCTACGAGCAGTACTTC.

This clonotype was observed many times. The V call is TRBV7-2, the J call TRBJ2-1, with 7 bases lining up with TRBD2. Germline-derived CDR1 and CDR2 are SGHTA and FQGNSA. Trimming removed 2 bases from V and 2 bases from J; junction bases left unmatched: 6. This CDR3 region has 16 residues. CDR3 amino acids: CASSLLLAWPYNEQFF. CDR3 DNA: TGTGCCAGCAGCTTATTACTAGCGTGGCCCTACAATGAGCAGTTCTTC.

Ten or more counts support this clonotype. The chain couples TRBV12-3 or TRBV12-4 to TRBJ1-4, with D unresolved. The CDR3 covers 14 residues. Trimming removed 1 base from V and 2 bases from J, with 5 bases in between. CDR3 bases: TGTGCCAGCAGTTTAGATGGGACTAATGAAAAACTGTTTTTT. This codes for CASSLDGTNEKLFF.

This clonotype was counted many times. The V gene is TRBV5-1, the J gene TRBJ2-1; 8 bases line up with TRBD2. The CDR3 covers 17 residues. The junction had 14 bases not matched to a gene; V was cut back by 4 bases and J by 5 bases. Germline V gives CDR1 SGHRS, CDR2 YFSETQ. The chain's CDR3 is CASSPKPLSGGNNEQFF. The CDR3 DNA reads TGCGCCAGCAGCCCCAAACCTCTCAGCGGGGGTAACAATGAGCAGTTCTTC.

In this sample, this clonotype turned up many times. The genes are TRBV29-1 and TRBJ2-3; a possible D gene is TRBD2 (6 bases). V lost 7 bases to trimming and J lost 5 bases, with 7 bases between them. Germline V gives CDR1 SQVTM, CDR2 ANQGSEA. This CDR3 comprises 10 residues. The CDR3 bases are TGCAGCGGGAGGGGAGATACGCAGTATTTT. It is translated as CSGRGDTQYF.